These 20 T cell receptor beta chains were all obtained from the same sample, sequenced in a study of siplizumab effects on memory and regulatory T cells. Only in-frame clones appear in the TCRdb table, and some are missing; sequencing was by immunoSEQ multiplex PCR. The data hold about 100,000 clones, with more than 90% observed a single time. Sequences were obtained from CD4+ T cells sorted from blood. The receptors were gathered from a human donor in good health.

This clone was detected a few times. The chain recombines TRBV13 with TRBJ1-3, with D perhaps TRBD1 (6 bases). Germline lookup yields CDR1 PRHDT and CDR2 FYEKMQ (reference sequence). The CDR3 has 17 amino acids. V shed 3 bases and J shed 0 bases, with 15 bases lying between them. Here the CDR3 reads CASSFTSTGYSGNTIYF. In DNA form, the CDR3 reads TGTGCCAGCAGCTTTACTTCGACAGGCTACTCTGGAAACACCATATATTTT.

CDR3: CASSKGTSAYEQYF. CDR3 DNA: TGTGCCAGCAGCAAAGGGACTAGCGCCTACGAGCAGTACTTC. This chain uses TRBV21-1 with TRBJ2-7; TRBD2 is the table's D call, not checked against the DNA. TRBV21-1 is annotated as a pseudogene. The CDR3 has 14 residues.

The chain recombines TRBV6-6 with TRBJ1-2; tentatively, D is TRBD1 (6 bases). CDR1 and CDR2 (germline): MNHNY, SVGAGI (reference sequence). The CDR3 length is 13 residues. The V and J ends lost 5 bases and 8 bases respectively, with 15 bases between them. Written as DNA, the CDR3 is TGTGCCAGCAGTCGTCTGGACAGTTCGGGCTACACCTTC. As protein: CASSRLDSSGYTF.

The chain has TRBV4-2 and TRBJ1-4, with a weak D call TRBD1 (5 bases). The germline V and J ends were trimmed by 0 bases and 4 bases, with 9 bases remaining between them. This CDR3 comprises 15 residues. Germline CDR1 LGHNA, CDR2 YNFKEQ. CDR3 coding DNA: TGTGCCAGCAGCCAAGATCGGGGCTATAATGAAAAACTGTTTTTT. Translated, it gives CASSQDRGYNEKLFF.

The V gene is TRBV7-9, the J gene TRBJ2-6; no firm D call. The CDR3 has 14 residues. Trimming shortened V by 3 bases and J by 2 bases, and 5 bases separated the two germline ends. Looked up from germline, CDR1 is SEHNR and CDR2 is FQNEAQ (reference sequence). This CDR3 reads CASSFNPGANVLTF. The CDR3 region has the DNA TGTGCCAGCAGCTTTAATCCTGGGGCCAACGTCCTGACTTTC.

This chain links TRBV6-5 with TRBJ1-4; D not certain. This CDR3 has 15 amino acids. CDR1 is MNHEY and CDR2 is SVGAGI in the germline V gene. V was shortened by 7 bases and J by 0 bases, with 12 bases between the two germline ends. CDR3 in DNA: TGTGCCAGCAAATCAGAGACCGCAACTAATGAAAAACTGTTTTTT. Translating gives CASKSETATNEKLFF.

This clone showed up just once. This rearrangement joins TRBV27 to TRBJ1-3; D possibly corresponds to TRBD1 (5 bases). This CDR3 has 16 amino acids. The V gene lost 5 bases and the J gene lost 0 bases, with 14 bases spanning the gap. Per germline, CDR1 MNHEY and CDR2 SMNVEV (reference sequence). The CDR3: CASSRTIPSSGNTIYF. CDR3 in DNA: TGTGCCAGCAGTAGGACAATACCTAGCTCTGGAAACACCATATATTTT.

The rearrangement joins TRBV27 to TRBJ1-4; TRBD1 aligns across 10 bases. CDR1 and CDR2 (germline): MNHEY, SMNVEV (reference sequence). J gave up 3 bases and V 5 bases, and 3 bases lay outside the gene matches. CDR3 size: 15 residues. CDR3 protein: CASSPGTGANEKLFF. In DNA form, the CDR3 reads TGTGCCAGCAGTCCGGGGACAGGGGCTAATGAAAAACTGTTTTTT.

The V gene is TRBV14, the J gene TRBJ1-2, with D perhaps matching TRBD1 (5 bases). The CDR3 consists of 13 residues. V was cut by 4 bases and J by 4 bases, with 10 bases left in between. Per germline, CDR1 SGHDN and CDR2 FVKESK. This CDR3 reads CASSPSTAYGYTF. In DNA, the CDR3 is TGTGCCAGCAGCCCCTCGACAGCCTATGGCTACACCTTC. The full variable domain, its missing parts supplied by reference TRBV14 and TRBJ1-2, is EAGVTQFPSHSVIEKGQTVTLRCDPISGHDNLYWYRRVMGKEIKFLLHFVKESKQDESGMPNNRFLAERTGGTYSTLKVQPAELEDSGVYFCASSPSTAYGYTFGSGTRLTVV.

With regard to this clone: This specimen includes other DNA sequences encoding the same CDR3. CDR3 DNA: TGTGCCAGCTCACCACCGACAGATACGCAGTATTTT. Residues: CASSPPTDTQYF. The chain employs TRBV18 and TRBJ2-3; D is ambiguous. The V gene lost 0 bases and the J gene lost 3 bases, with 1 base spanning the gap. The CDR3 has 12 residues. Germline lookup yields CDR1 KGHSH and CDR2 LQKENI.

This chain connects TRBV4-2 to TRBJ1-6, with 9 bases fitting TRBD1. This CDR3 has 15 amino acids. Trimming cost V 0 bases and J 10 bases; bases outside gene matches: 4. Germline CDR1 and CDR2: LGHNA and YNFKEQ. CDR3 residues: CASSQEIGTGSPLHF. The CDR3 region has the DNA TGTGCCAGCAGCCAAGAAATCGGGACAGGGTCACCCCTCCACTTT.

The chain couples TRBV15 to TRBJ2-4; 7 bases line up with TRBD2. The V and J ends lost 8 bases and 10 bases, in that order; junction bases with no gene match: 11. This CDR3 is built from 13 residues. Germline V gene data show CDR1 as LNHNV and CDR2 as YYDKDF (reference sequence). The CDR3 DNA sequence: TGTGCCACCGCTGTGGCGGGGGTCTCTATTCAGTACTTC. This translates into CATAVAGVSIQYF.

V and J are TRBV19 and TRBJ1-5; D not resolved. V dropped 4 bases and J dropped 5 bases, with 6 bases sitting between them. Per the germline V gene, CDR1 is LNHDA and CDR2 is SQIVND (reference sequence). The CDR3 contains 12 residues. The CDR3 nucleotides are TGTGCCAGTAGTAAAGTCGATCAGCCCCAGCATTTT. As protein: CASSKVDQPQHF.

This clone was recorded a few times. The chain recombines TRBV9 with TRBJ1-2; D might be TRBD1 (6 bases). The CDR3 sequence is 14 residues long. The V gene's germline CDR1 is SGDLS and CDR2 YYNGEE. V lost 0 bases, J lost 6 bases, and 12 bases lay in between. The CDR3 coding sequence is TGTGCCAGCAGCGTAGGAAGGGGGGCCAATGGCTACACCTTC. The encoded protein is CASSVGRGANGYTF.

This sequence joins TRBV6-6 and TRBJ2-6; unclear D gene. Trimming removed 6 bases at V and 0 bases at J, with 12 bases between. The CDR3 consists of 16 residues. Germline values: CDR1 MNHNY, CDR2 SVGAGI (reference sequence). In DNA, the CDR3 is TGTGCCAGCAGCGACTGGACGACCTCTGGGGCCAACGTCCTGACTTTC. Its protein product is CASSDWTTSGANVLTF.

The V gene is TRBV2, the J gene TRBJ1-2; possibly TRBD1 for D (5 bases). This CDR3 has 13 amino acids. V was trimmed by 6 bases and J by 8 bases, leaving 16 bases between them. Looked up from germline, CDR1 is SNHLY and CDR2 is FYNNEI. CDR3 residues: CASRADTEGGYTF. CDR3 sequence (DNA): TGTGCCAGCAGAGCGGACACGGAGGGAGGCTACACCTTC.

The J gene is TRBJ2-5, the V gene TRBV28, with 7 bases fitting TRBD1. The germline V gene encodes CDR1 MDHEN and CDR2 SYDVKM. CDR3 length: 15 residues. V gave up 5 bases and J gave up 4 bases; unmatched junction bases: 10. The CDR3 DNA follows: TGTGCCAGCAGTGCCAGGGGGTGGTATGGAGAGACCCAGTACTTC. This codes for CASSARGWYGETQYF.

The CDR3 is CSRFTEAFF. In DNA form, the CDR3 reads TGCAGCCGTTTTACTGAAGCTTTCTTT. The chain recombines TRBV20-1 with TRBJ1-1; no reliable D call. There are 9 residues in the CDR3. The germline gives CDR1 DFQATT, CDR2 SNEGSKA (reference sequence).

V gene TRBV30 combines with J gene TRBJ2-3; D is uncertain. This CDR3 has 15 amino acids. Germline-derived CDR1 and CDR2 are GTSNPN and SVGIG (reference sequence). Trimming removed 3 bases at V and 7 bases at J, with 20 bases between. Here the CDR3 reads CAWSSDLLWANTQYF. CDR3 nucleotides: TGTGCCTGGAGCTCCGATCTCCTGTGGGCTAATACGCAGTATTTT.

The rearrangement links TRBV30 to TRBJ2-3, with unresolved D. Germline assignment: CDR1 GTSNPN and CDR2 SVGIG (reference sequence). V dropped 5 bases and J dropped 7 bases, with 13 bases sitting between them. The CDR3 runs 12 residues. The CDR3 DNA is TGTGCCTGGGGGATGGGCCACAATACGCAGTATTTT. Amino acid sequence: CAWGMGHNTQYF.